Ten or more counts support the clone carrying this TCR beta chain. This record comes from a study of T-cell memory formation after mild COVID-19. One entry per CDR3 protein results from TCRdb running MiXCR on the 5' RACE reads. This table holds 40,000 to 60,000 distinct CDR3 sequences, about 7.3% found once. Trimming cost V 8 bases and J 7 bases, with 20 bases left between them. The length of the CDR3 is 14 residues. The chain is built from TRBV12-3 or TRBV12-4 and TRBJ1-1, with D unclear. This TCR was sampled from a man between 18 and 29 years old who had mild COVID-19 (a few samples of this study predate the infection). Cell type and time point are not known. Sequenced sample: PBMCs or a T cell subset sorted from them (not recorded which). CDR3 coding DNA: TGTGCCAGCGGAGGCTCTCAGTTAGGCGGTGAAGCTTTCTTT. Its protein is CASGGSQLGGEAFF.